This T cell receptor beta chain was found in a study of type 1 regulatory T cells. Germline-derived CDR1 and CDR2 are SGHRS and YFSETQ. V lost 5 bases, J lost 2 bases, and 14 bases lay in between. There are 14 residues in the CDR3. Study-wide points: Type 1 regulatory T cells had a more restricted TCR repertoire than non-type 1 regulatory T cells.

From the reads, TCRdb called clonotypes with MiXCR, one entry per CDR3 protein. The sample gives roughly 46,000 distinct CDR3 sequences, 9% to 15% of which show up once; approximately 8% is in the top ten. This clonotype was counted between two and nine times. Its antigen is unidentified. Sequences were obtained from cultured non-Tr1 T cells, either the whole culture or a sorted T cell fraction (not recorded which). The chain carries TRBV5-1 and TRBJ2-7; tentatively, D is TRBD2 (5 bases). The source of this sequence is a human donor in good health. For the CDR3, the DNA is TGCGCCAGCAGGACCCACAGCGGTACCTACGAGCAGTACTTC. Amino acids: CASRTHSGTYEQYF.